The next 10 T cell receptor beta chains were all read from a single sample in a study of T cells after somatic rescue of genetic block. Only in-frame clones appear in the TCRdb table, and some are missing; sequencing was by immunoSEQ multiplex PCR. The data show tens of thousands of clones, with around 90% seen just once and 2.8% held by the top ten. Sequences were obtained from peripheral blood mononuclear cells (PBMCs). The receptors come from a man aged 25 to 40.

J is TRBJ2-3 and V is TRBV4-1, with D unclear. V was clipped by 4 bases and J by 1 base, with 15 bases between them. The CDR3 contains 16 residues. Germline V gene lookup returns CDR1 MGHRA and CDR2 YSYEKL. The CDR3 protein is CASSRQVDLGTDTQYF. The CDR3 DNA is TGCGCCAGCAGCCGCCAGGTGGACCTCGGCACAGATACGCAGTATTTT.

CDR3 DNA: TGTGCCAGCTCACCTTCAGGGGTGAGCTCCTACAATGAGCAGTTCTTC. It yields the protein CASSPSGVSSYNEQFF. This sequence joins TRBV18 and TRBJ2-1, with D possibly TRBD1 on 6 matching bases. Trimming stripped 3 bases from V and 0 bases from J, with 12 bases between. The CDR3 has 16 residues. Per the germline V gene, CDR1 is KGHSH and CDR2 is LQKENI. Supplemented by reference TRBV18 and TRBJ2-1, the full variable domain reads NAGVMQNPRHLVRRRGQEARLRCSPMKGHSHVYWYRQLPEEGLKFMVYLQKENIIDESGMPKERFSAEFPKEGPSILRIQQVVRGDSAAYFCASSPSGVSSYNEQFFGPGTRLTVL.

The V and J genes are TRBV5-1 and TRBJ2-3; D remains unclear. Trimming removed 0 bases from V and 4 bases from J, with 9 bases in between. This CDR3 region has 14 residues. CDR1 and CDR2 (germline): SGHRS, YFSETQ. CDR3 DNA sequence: TGCGCCAGCAGCTTGGGGGGTGCGGCAGATACGCAGTATTTT. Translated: CASSLGGAADTQYF.

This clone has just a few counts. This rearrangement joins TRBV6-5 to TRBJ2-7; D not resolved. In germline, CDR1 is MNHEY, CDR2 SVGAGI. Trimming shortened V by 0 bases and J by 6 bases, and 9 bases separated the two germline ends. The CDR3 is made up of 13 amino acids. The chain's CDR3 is CASSYSPRSEQYF. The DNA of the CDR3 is TGTGCCAGCAGTTACTCACCCCGTTCCGAGCAGTACTTC.

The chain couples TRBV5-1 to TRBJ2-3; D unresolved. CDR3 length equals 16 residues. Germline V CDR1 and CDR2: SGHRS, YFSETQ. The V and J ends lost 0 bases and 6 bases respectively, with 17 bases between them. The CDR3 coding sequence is TGCGCCAGCAGCTTGGGGACCTCAGCGTATTGGGATACGCAGTATTTT. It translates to CASSLGTSAYWDTQYF.

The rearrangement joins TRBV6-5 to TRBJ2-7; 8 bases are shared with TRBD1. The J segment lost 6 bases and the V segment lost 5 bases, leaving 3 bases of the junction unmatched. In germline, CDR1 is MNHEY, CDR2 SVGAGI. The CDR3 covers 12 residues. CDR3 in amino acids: CASSQDRAEQYF. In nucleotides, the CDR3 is TGTGCCAGCAGTCAGGACAGGGCCGAGCAGTACTTC.

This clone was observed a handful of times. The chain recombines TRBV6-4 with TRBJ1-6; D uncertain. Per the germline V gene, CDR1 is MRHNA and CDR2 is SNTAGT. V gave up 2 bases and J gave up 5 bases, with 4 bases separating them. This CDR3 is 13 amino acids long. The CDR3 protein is CASSDGDNSPLHF. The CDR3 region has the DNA TGTGCCAGCAGTGACGGGGATAATTCACCCCTCCACTTT.

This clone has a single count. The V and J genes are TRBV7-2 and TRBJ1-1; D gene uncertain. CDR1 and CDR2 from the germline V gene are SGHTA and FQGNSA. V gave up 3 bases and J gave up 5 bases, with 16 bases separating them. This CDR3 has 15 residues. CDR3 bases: TGTGCCAGCAGCTTGTCGGGGAGAGCGAATACTGAAGCTTTCTTT. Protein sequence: CASSLSGRANTEAFF.

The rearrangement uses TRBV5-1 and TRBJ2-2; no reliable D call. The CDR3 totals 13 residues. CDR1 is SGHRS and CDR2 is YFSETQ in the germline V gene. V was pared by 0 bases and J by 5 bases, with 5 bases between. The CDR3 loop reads CASSLALTGELFF. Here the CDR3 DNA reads TGCGCCAGCAGCTTGGCCTTAACCGGGGAGCTGTTTTTT.

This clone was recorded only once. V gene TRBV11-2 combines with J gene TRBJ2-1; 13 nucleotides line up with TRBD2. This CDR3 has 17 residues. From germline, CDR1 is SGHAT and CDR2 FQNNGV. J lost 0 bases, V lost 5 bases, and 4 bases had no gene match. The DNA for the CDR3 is TGTGCCAGCAGCGCAGGGACTAGCGGGGACTCCTACAATGAGCAGTTCTTC. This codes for CASSAGTSGDSYNEQFF.